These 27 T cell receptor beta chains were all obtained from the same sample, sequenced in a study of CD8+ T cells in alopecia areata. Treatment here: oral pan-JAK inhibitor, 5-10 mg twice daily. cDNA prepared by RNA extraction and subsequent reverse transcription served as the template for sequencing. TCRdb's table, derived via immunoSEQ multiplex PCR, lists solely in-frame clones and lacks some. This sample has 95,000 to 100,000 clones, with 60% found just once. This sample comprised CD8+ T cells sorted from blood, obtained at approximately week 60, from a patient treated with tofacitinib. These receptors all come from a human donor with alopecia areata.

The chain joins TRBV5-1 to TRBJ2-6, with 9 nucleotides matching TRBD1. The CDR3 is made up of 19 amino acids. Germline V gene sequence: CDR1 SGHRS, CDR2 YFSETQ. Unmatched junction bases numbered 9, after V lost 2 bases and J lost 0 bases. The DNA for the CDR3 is TGCGCCAGCAGCTTTCGGGGACAGGGAATATTCTCTGGGGCCAACGTCCTGACTTTC. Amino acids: CASSFRGQGIFSGANVLTF.

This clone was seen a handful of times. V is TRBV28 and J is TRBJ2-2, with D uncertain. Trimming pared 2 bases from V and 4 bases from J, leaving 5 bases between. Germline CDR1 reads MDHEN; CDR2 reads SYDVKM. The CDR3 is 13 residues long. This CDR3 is CASSLIATGELFF. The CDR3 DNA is TGTGCCAGCAGTTTAATTGCCACCGGGGAGCTGTTTTTT.

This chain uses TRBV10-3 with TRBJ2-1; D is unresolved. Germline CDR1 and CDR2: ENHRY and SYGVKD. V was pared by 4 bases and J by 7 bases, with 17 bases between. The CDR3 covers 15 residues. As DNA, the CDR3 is TGTGCCATCAGTGTTGAGATCCTAGGGCGGAATGAGCAGTTCTTC. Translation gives CAISVEILGRNEQFF.

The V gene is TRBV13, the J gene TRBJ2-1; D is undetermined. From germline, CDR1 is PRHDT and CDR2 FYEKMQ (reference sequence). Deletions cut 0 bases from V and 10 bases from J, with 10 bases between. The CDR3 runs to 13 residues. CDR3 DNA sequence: TGTGCCAGCAGCTTAGGGTCTAATGGAGAGCAGTTCTTC. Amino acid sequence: CASSLGSNGEQFF.

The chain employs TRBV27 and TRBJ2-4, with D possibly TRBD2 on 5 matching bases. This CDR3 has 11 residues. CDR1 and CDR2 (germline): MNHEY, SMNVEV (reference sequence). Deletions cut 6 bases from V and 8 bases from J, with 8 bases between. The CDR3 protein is CASRKRDIQYF. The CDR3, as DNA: TGTGCCAGCAGAAAGAGGGACATTCAGTACTTC.

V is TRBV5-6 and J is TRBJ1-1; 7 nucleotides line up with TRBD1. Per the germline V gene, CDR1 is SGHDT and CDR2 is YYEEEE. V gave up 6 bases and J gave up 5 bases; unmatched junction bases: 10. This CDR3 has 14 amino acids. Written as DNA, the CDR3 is TGTGCCAGCACGCAATGGGCAGGGGGAACTGAAGCTTTCTTT. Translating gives CASTQWAGGTEAFF.

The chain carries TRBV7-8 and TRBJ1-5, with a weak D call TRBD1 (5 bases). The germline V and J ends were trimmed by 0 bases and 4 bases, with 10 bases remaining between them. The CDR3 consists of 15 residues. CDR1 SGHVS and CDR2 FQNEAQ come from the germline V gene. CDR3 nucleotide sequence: TGTGCCAGCAGCTTAGCGGGGGGAAAGAATCAGCCCCAGCATTTT. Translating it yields CASSLAGGKNQPQHF.

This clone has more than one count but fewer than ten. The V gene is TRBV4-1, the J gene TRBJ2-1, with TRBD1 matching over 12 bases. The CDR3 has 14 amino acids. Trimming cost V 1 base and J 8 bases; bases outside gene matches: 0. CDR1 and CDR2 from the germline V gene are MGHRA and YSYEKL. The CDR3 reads CASSQGDRGHEQFF. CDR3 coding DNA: TGCGCCAGCAGCCAAGGGGACAGGGGGCATGAGCAGTTCTTC.

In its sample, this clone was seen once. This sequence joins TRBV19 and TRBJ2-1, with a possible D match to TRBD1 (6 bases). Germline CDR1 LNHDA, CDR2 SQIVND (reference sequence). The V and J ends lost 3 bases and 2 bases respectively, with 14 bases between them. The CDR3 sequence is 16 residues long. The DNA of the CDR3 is TGTGCCAGTAGTATTGTCAGGGGACCTCCCTACAATGAGCAGTTCTTC. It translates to CASSIVRGPPYNEQFF.

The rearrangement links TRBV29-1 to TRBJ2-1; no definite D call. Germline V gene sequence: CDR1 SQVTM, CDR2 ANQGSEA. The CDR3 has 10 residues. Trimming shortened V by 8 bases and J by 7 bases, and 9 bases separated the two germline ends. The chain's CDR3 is CSIFTNEQFF. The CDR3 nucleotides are TGCAGCATATTTACGAATGAGCAGTTCTTC.

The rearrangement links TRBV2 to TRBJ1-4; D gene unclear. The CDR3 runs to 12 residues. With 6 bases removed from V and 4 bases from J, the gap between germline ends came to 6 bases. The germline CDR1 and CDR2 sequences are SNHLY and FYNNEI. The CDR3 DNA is TGTGCCAGCAGGCGGCTTAATGAAAAACTGTTTTTT. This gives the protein CASRRLNEKLFF.

DNA for the CDR3: TGCAGCGTTGAAGATTGGGGGCAGGGAGGTCAAGAGCAGTACTTC. Its protein product is CSVEDWGQGGQEQYF. V is TRBV29-1 and J is TRBJ2-7; D might be TRBD1 or TRBD2, each matching 6 bases. Germline lookup yields CDR1 SQVTM and CDR2 ANQGSEA. V was clipped by 0 bases and J by 7 bases, with 19 bases between them. The CDR3 totals 15 residues.

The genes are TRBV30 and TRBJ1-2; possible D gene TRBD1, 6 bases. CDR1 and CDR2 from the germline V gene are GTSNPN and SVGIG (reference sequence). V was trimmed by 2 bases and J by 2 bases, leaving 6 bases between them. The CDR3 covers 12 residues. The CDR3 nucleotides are TGTGCCTGGAGTCAGGGGAACTATGGCTACACCTTC. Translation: CAWSQGNYGYTF.

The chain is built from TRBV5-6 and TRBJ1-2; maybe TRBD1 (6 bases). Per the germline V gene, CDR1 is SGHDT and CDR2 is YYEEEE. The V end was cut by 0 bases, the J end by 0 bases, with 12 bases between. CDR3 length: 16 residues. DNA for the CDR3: TGTGCCAGCAGCTTGGGTAGACGGACAGCTAACTATGGCTACACCTTC. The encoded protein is CASSLGRRTANYGYTF. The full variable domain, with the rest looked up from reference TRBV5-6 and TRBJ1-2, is DAGVTQSPTHLIKTRGQQVTLRCSPKSGHDTVSWYQQALGQGPQFIFQYYEEEERQRGNFPDRFSGHQFPNYSSELNVNALLLGDSALYLCASSLGRRTANYGYTFGSGTRLTVV.

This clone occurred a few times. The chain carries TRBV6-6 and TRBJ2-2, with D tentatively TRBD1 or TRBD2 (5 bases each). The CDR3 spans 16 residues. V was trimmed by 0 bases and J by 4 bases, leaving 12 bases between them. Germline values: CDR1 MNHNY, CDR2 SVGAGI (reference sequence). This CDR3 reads CASSYSIPGPTGELFF. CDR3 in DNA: TGTGCCAGCAGTTACTCGATTCCGGGGCCCACCGGGGAGCTGTTTTTT.

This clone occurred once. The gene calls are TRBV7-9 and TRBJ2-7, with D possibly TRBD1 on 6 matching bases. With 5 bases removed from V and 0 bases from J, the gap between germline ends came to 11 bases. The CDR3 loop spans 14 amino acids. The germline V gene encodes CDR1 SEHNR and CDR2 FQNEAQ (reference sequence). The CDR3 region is CASSARTASYEQYF. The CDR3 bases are TGTGCCAGCAGCGCCCGGACAGCCTCCTACGAGCAGTACTTC.

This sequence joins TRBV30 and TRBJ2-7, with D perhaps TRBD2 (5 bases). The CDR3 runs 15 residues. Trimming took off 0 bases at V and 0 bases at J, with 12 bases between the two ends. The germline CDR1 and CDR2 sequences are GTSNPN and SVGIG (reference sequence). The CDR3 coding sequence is TGTGCCTGGAGTGTATCTGCCGGGAACTCCTACGAGCAGTACTTC. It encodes CAWSVSAGNSYEQYF.

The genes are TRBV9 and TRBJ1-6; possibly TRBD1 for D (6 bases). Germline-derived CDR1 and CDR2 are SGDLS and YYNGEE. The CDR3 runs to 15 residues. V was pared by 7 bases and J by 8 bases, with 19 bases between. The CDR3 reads CASGPSGAVDSPLHF. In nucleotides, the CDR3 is TGTGCCAGCGGCCCATCGGGGGCGGTAGATTCACCCCTCCACTTT. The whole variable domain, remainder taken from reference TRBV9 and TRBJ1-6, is DSGVTQTPKHLITATGQRVTLRCSPRSGDLSVYWYQQSLDQGLQFLIQYYNGEERAKGNILERFSAQQFPDLHSELNLSSLELGDSALYFCASGPSGAVDSPLHFGNGTRLTVT.

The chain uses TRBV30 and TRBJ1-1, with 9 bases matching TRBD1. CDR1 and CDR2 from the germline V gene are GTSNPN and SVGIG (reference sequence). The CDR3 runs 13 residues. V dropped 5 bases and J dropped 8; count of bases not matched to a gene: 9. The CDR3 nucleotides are TGTGCCTGGGGAACCGGGACAGGGAAAGAAGCTTTCTTT. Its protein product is CAWGTGTGKEAFF.

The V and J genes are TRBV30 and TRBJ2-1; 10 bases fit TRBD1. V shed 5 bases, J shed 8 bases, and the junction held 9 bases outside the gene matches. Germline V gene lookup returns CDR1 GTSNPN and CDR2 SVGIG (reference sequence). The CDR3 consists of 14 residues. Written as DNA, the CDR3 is TGTGCCTGGGCTCCGGGACAGGGGCTCCATGAGCAGTTCTTC. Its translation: CAWAPGQGLHEQFF.

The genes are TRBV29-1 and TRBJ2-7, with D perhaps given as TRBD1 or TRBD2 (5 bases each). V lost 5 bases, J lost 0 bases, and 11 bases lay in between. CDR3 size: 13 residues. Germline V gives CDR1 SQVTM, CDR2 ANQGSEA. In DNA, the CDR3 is TGCAGCGTTCCCGGGACGGTCTCCTACGAGCAGTACTTC. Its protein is CSVPGTVSYEQYF.

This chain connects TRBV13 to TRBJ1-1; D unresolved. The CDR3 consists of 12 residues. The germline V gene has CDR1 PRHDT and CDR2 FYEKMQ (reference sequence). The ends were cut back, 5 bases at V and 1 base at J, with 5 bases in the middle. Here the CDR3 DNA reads TGTGCCAGCAGCATACAGAACACTGAAGCTTTCTTT. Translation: CASSIQNTEAFF.

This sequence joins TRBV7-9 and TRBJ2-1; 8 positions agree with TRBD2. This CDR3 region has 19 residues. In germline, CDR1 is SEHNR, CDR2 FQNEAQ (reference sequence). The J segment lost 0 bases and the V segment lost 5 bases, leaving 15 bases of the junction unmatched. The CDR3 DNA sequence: TGTGCCAGCAGCCAACCTACCTCGGGGGGGCAAAGCTCCTACAATGAGCAGTTCTTC. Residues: CASSQPTSGGQSSYNEQFF.

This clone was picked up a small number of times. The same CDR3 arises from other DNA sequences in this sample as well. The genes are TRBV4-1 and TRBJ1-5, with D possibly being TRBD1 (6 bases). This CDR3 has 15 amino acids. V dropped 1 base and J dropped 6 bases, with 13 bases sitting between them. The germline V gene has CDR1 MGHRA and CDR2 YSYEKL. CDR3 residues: CASSQGPGVGQPQHF. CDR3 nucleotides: TGCGCCAGCAGCCAAGGACCAGGGGTGGGTCAGCCCCAGCATTTT.

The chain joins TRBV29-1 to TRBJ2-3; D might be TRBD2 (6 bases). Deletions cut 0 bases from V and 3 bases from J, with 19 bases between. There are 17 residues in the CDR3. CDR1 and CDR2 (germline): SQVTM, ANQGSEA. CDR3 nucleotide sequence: TGCAGCGTTGAAGATCCTTCCACGGGCGCGGGAACAGATACGCAGTATTTT. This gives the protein CSVEDPSTGAGTDTQYF.

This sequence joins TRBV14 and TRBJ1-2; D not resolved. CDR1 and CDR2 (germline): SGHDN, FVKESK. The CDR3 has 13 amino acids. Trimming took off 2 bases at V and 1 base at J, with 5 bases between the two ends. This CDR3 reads CASSQLFNYGYTF. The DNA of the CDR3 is TGTGCCAGCAGCCAACTGTTTAACTATGGCTACACCTTC.

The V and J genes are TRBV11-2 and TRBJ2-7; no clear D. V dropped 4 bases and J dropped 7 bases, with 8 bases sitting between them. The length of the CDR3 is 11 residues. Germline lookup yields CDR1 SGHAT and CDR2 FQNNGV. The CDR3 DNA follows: TGTGCCAGCAGCTCTGGGCGTGAGCAGTACTTC. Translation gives CASSSGREQYF.